Reported below is one T cell receptor (beta chain). The data are from a study of cytomegalovirus exposure and HLA in healthy donors. V lost 0 bases and J 0 bases, leaving 8 bases between the germline ends. Germline-derived CDR1 and CDR2 are MNHEY and SVGAGI. The CDR3 sequence is 16 residues long. A multiplex PCR was run with 60 Vbeta primers and 13 Jbeta primers. Data came from immunoSEQ multiplex PCR; TCRdb stores just in-frame clones and leaves some out. This table holds about 170,000 clones, under 80% found once. This TCR derives from a female donor in good health and CMV-seronegative. The sequenced material came from PBMCs. The chain recombines TRBV6-5 with TRBJ1-4; D is ambiguous. DNA of the CDR3: TGTGCCAGCAGTTACTCTGGGAGACCAACTAATGAAAAACTGTTTTTT. Translation: CASSYSGRPTNEKLFF.